This TCR beta chain was captured by sequencing in a study of sequential checkpoint blockade in melanoma. Indicated treatment: randomized to nivolumab then ipilimumab (arm A) or the reverse (arm B). The V gene's germline CDR1 is SGHDT and CDR2 YYEEEE. Trimming left V 1 base short and J 4 bases short, with 8 bases between. The CDR3 runs to 13 residues. The table came from immunoSEQ multiplex PCR; TCRdb's copy has only in-frame clones and leaves some out. The sample carries 13,000 or so clones, 82% recorded once. The clonotype comes from a human donor with melanoma. The J gene is TRBJ1-1, the V gene TRBV5-6; D is ambiguous. The material sequenced was CD8+ T cells sorted from blood (inferred from file names), taken from a patient given nivolumab and ipilimumab in sequence. The CDR3, as DNA: TGTGCCAGCAGCTTGTCGTCGGGCACTGAAGCTTTCTTT. This gives the protein CASSLSSGTEAFF.